The present entry profiles one TCR beta chain with its context. Its antigen is currently not known. No much larger clonotype is one base removed from it; base qualities were not supplied. Libraries were made using PCR. TCR sequencing of DNA from cultured CD4+ T cells used the Oncomine TCR Beta short-read assay at the Johns Hopkins FTIC core. Genomic DNA was extracted from the cultured CD4+ T cells with the QIAamp micro DNA kit. Oncomine TCR Beta libraries from cultured CD4+ T cells were pooled using unique dual indexes and sequenced on an Illumina iSeq 100. The original methods were these. Non-productive sequences were removed, and CDR3s not starting with C, not ending with F or W, or shorter than 7 amino acids were discarded. Antigen-specific clonotypes were identified using the MANAFEST web application through comparison of peptide-stimulated wells with reference and other culture wells. Positive clones required FDR below 0.05, an odds ratio above 5, and productive frequency above 0.1% in at least two of three replicate wells. A clonotype was classed as cross-reactive if the clonotype showed significant expansion both in SARS-CoV-2 spike wells and in at least one common cold coronavirus spike condition. Using R version 3.6.1, CDR3 homology was evaluated through Levenshtein distances (stringdist) along with unrooted phylogenetic trees (ape). TCRdb redid the processing of the public reads, applying fastp at Q25 and MiXCR, and retained in-frame beta chains. Entries that share a CDR3 protein sequence are merged under the most common genes and DNA. The V and J calls come from TCRdb's annotation, not from the publication. Across this sample there are about 19,000 distinct CDR3 sequences, with around 78% seen only once. Of the sample, less than 20% is held by the ten largest clones.

This specimen belongs to a study of vaccination and CD4 T cells after COVID-19 (dated by TCRdb to 2021 to 2024). Looking at the study overall: The convalescent cohort included six males and four females, with two Hispanic individuals, seven Caucasians, two Asians and one multiracial person. Participants got two doses of the Pfizer-BioNTech BNT162b2 vaccine (n=8) or two doses of the Moderna mRNA-1273 vaccine (n=2). Post-COVID blood samples were collected from convalescent patients a median of roughly 100 days after diagnosis, with a range of about 30 to 180 days. The time from the second vaccine dose to post-vaccine blood sampling had a median of roughly 70 days and ranged from roughly 13 to 241 days. For stimulating the cultures, overlapping spike peptide pools were used, derived from SARS-CoV-2 as well as from the common cold coronaviruses HCoV-NL63, HCoV-OC43 and HCoV-229E. Control cultures used a CEFX viral epitope pool as positive control, an HIV-1 Nef peptide pool as negative control, or no peptide. The spike-specific CD4+ TCR repertoire was compared before and after mRNA vaccination in ten to eleven COVID-19 convalescent patients and a handful of infection-naive healthy vaccine recipients.

The treatment or condition label corresponds to: approximately 9-day PBMC culture with coronavirus spike peptide pools or control peptides (ViraFEST assay). The ViraFEST assay, used in the study, expanded antigen-specific T cells with peptide pools and then identified the expanded clonotypes through TCR sequencing. Negative nucleocapsid antibody tests taken both before and after vaccination confirmed that the healthy vaccine recipients had no prior SARS-CoV-2 infection. Each well held millions of PBMCs cultured with 9 to 10 ug/ml peptide pools in IMDM containing 5% human AB serum and roughly 10 IU/ml IL-2. Half of the culture medium was replaced with fresh IL-2-containing medium on days 3 and 7. Once the cells had been in culture for over nine days, the EasySep CD4+ T cell isolation kit was used to isolate CD4+ T cells by negative selection. PBMCs were separated from whole blood using Ficoll-Paque Plus gradient centrifugation and then either used fresh or cryopreserved at -140C. Each culture condition was generally run in triplicate wells.

Trimming removed 5 bases from V and 5 bases from J; the gene matches leave 14 bases unexplained. Counted from cysteine to phenylalanine, this CDR3 has 16 amino acids. Only the CDR3 part of the read is kept: 48 bases, read in frame from the first base. CDR1 and CDR2 were assigned from the germline V gene as SNHLY and FYNNEI. The research as a whole found: Of the vaccine-specific clones in convalescent patients, 304 of 307, or nearly all, reacted only to SARS-CoV-2 spike and did not cross-react with common cold coronaviruses. Only a relatively small number of convalescent patients were included in the study, and early timepoints following natural infection were not analyzed. The median number of SARS-CoV-2-reactive clonotypes rose from 20 to 25 after infection to about 40 after vaccination, but the change was not significant. Among the post-vaccine SARS-CoV-2-reactive clones in convalescent patients, a median approximately 86% showed up only after vaccination, which suggests vaccine-specific priming.

This sequence originates from a human donor who received a COVID-19 vaccine. This specimen was CD4+ T cells from blood, cultured in vitro, taken after SARS-CoV-2 vaccination. The chain is made from TRBV2 and TRBJ2-5, and 7 junctional nucleotides match TRBD2. The CDR3 protein: CASSPQGAGREETQYF. The DNA reads as follows: TGTGCCAGCAGTCCTCAGGGTGCGGGGAGGGAGGAGACCCAGTACTTC.